One sample yielded the 10 T cell receptor beta chains listed below, sequenced in a study of T cells expressing NK-cell markers. TCRdb re-analyzed the 5' RACE reads; it lists each CDR3 protein once, without DNA. This sample's clone table lists roughly 430,000 distinct CDR3 sequences. The source material was blood T cells: a sorted CD56 or NKG2C T cell subset, CD4+ or CD8+ T cells, or bulk PBMC T cells (not recorded which). All receptors come from a woman aged 18 to 75 in good health.

The rearrangement uses TRBV12-3 or TRBV12-4 and TRBJ2-5; lacking DNA, the TRBD1 call made by TCRdb goes unchecked. The CDR3 is 14 residues long. The CDR3 sequence: CASSFSGGEKTQYF.

The chain employs TRBV20-1 and TRBJ1-1; TCRdb lists TRBD1, though no DNA is available to test this call. This CDR3 contains 13 residues. CDR1 and CDR2 from the germline V gene are DFQATT and SNEGSKA (reference sequence). CDR3 sequence: CSALTGRGGEAFF.

The chain joins TRBV20-1 to TRBJ1-3. The V gene's germline CDR1 is DFQATT and CDR2 SNEGSKA (reference sequence). CDR3 length: 13 residues. CDR3 region: CSARASPADTIYF.

The CDR3 here is CASRITGTRDTQYF. The genes are TRBV19 and TRBJ2-3; TCRdb reports TRBD2, a call that lacks DNA to check it against. The CDR3 is 14 residues long. Germline loops: CDR1 LNHDA, CDR2 SQIVND (reference sequence).

The chain links TRBV5-1 to TRBJ2-3; TCRdb picks TRBD1, but there is no DNA to check that call. CDR3 length: 15 residues. From germline, CDR1 is SGHRS and CDR2 YFSETQ. CDR3 in amino acids: CASSLGDGIRDTQYF.

The genes are TRBV5-4 and TRBJ2-1. The CDR3 is made up of 14 amino acids. CDR1 SGHNT and CDR2 YYREEE come from the germline V gene (reference sequence). CDR3 residues: CASRGRSSYNEQFF.

The chain is built from TRBV4-1 and TRBJ1-1. The CDR3 consists of 16 residues. The V gene's germline CDR1 is MGHRA and CDR2 YSYEKL. The CDR3 protein is CASSPDGTWRNTEAFF.

The chain uses TRBV5-6 and TRBJ1-6. Germline values: CDR1 SGHDT, CDR2 YYEEEE. This CDR3 is built from 16 residues. The CDR3 sequence: CASSTRAGSYNSPLHF.

The V call is TRBV20-1, the J call TRBJ2-1; TCRdb's D call of TRBD2 is untestable without DNA. The CDR3 sequence is 15 residues long. From germline, CDR1 is DFQATT and CDR2 SNEGSKA (reference sequence). This CDR3 reads CSARDRPSGSYEQFF.

The rearrangement uses TRBV20-1 and TRBJ2-7; TCRdb returns TRBD2, unconfirmable since there is no DNA. Germline V lookup: CDR1 DFQATT, CDR2 SNEGSKA (reference sequence). The CDR3 spans 14 residues. CDR3 sequence reads: CSAGSGRTIYEQYF.